The following is a T cell receptor beta chain sequence with its context. The antigen is undetermined. Vbeta (60) and Jbeta (13) primers were used in the PCR. Authors' data handling: A later analysis counted around 74 million unique TCR beta chains, 10 million to 12 million shared. Sequencing used immunoSEQ multiplex PCR; TCRdb keeps in-frame clones, though not all of them. V, J and clone size reflect that table, while D and trimming were determined from the DNA. The repertoire holds 150,000 to 200,000 clones, with 84% as singletons. This record comes from a study of cytomegalovirus exposure and HLA in healthy donors. Study-wide results and limits: Most subjects had HLA-A and HLA-B alleles reportedly predicted accurately by TCR beta sequences. A previous analysis found most TCR beta V segments productive roughly 87% or roughly 30% of the time.

J was trimmed by 5 bases and V by 4 bases; bases with no gene match: 6. The CDR3 is 17 amino acids. Germline-derived CDR1 and CDR2 are SGHNT and YENEEA. The sample consisted of PBMCs. The chain recombines TRBV11-3 with TRBJ2-1, with TRBD2 identical over 15 bases. The receptor's source is a man aged 50 to 59 in good health and CMV-seropositive. DNA for the CDR3: TGTGCCAGCAGCTCTGGACTAGCGGGGGGGGCTCACAATGAGCAGTTCTTC. It codes for CASSSGLAGGAHNEQFF.